This T cell receptor (beta chain) was recorded in a study of T cell responses to AZD1222 COVID-19 vaccine. Study results and limitations: Among those given AZD1222, only five to seven were seropositive at baseline.

Germline V CDR1 and CDR2: SGHRS, YFSETQ. J gave up 1 base and V 0 bases, and 7 bases lay outside the gene matches. The CDR3 length is 18 residues. The repertoire was sequenced with immunoSEQ multiplex PCR; TCRdb's copy has only in-frame clones and lacks some. The top ten clones hold approximately 1.1% of a sample with 100,000 or so clones, more than 85% of them seen once. Of note for this clone: Its antigen remains unknown.

The receptor comes from an adult in good health. The rearrangement links TRBV5-1 to TRBJ2-6, with 7 bases aligning to TRBD1. The sample here was peripheral blood, taken on day 0 of AZD1222 vaccination. CDR3 DNA: TGCGCCAGCAGCTTGGAGGGGGCCAGTTCGTCTGGGGCCAACGTCCTGACTTTC. As protein: CASSLEGASSSGANVLTF. Based on the CDR3 plus reference TRBV5-1 and TRBJ2-6, the full variable domain is KAGVTQTPRYLIKTRGQQVTLSCSPISGHRSVSWYQQTPGQGLQFLFEYFSETQRNKGNFPGRFSGRQFSNSRSEMNVSTLELGDSALYLCASSLEGASSSGANVLTFGAGSRLTVL.